This T cell receptor beta chain was captured in a study of shared clonotypes between healthy human individuals. Trimming took off 5 bases at V and 5 bases at J, with 10 bases between the two ends. Germline lookup yields CDR1 MRHNA and CDR2 SNTAGT. The CDR3 has 13 residues. Profiling relied on immunoSEQ multiplex PCR, and the TCRdb table lists in-frame clones only, not all of them. The sample has some 2,400,000 clones; approximately 95% are singletons. The specimen sequenced was naive CD4+ T cells sorted from blood. As for subset: CD45RA+ positively selected. The TCR originated in a man between 18 and 35 years old in good health. The chain uses TRBV6-4 and TRBJ1-5, with D perhaps TRBD1 (6 bases). The CDR3 is CASSTGLDQPQHF. In DNA form, the CDR3 reads TGTGCCAGCAGTACAGGGTTGGATCAGCCCCAGCATTTT.